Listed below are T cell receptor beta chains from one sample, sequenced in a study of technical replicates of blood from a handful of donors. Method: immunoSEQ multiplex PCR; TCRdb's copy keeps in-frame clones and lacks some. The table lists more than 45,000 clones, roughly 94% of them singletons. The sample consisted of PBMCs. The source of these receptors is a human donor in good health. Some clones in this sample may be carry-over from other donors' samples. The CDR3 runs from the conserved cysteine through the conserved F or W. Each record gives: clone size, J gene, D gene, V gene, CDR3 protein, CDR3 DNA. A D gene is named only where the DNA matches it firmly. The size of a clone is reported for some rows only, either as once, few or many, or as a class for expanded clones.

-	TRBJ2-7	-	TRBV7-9	CASSSSDTYEQYF	TGTGCCAGCAGCTCCTCGGACACCTACGAGCAGTACTTC
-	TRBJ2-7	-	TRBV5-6	CASSLAALRSYEQYF	TGTGCCAGCAGCTTGGCAGCACTACGCTCCTACGAGCAGTACTTC
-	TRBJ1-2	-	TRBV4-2	CASSRGDSIGANYGYTF	TGTGCCAGCAGCCGAGGGGACTCAATAGGAGCTAACTATGGCTACACCTTC
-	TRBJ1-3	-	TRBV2	CASSGTSSSGNTIYF	TGTGCCAGCAGTGGGACAAGTTCGTCTGGAAACACCATATATTTT
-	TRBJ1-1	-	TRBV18	CASSLQSGGNTEAFF	TGTGCCAGCTCACTCCAGTCGGGGGGAAACACTGAAGCTTTCTTT
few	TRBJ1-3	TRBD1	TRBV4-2	CASSPGGRGLAGNTIYF	TGTGCCAGCAGCCCGGGGGGCAGGGGGCTCGCTGGAAACACCATATATTTT
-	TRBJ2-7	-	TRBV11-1	CASSANTYSYEQYF	TGTGCCAGCAGCGCCAACACATATTCCTACGAGCAGTACTTC
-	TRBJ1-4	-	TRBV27	CASSLMGEGTNEKLFF	TGTGCCAGCAGTTTAATGGGGGAGGGAACTAATGAAAAACTGTTTTTT
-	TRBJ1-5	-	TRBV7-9	CASSLIGGQPQHF	TGTGCCAGCAGCTTAATAGGGGGTCAGCCCCAGCATTTT
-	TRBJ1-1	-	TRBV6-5	CASSNRESRKAFF	TGTGCCAGCAGCAATCGGGAATCCCGAAAAGCTTTCTTT
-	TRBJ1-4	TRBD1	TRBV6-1	CASSGQGIGGTNEKLFF	TGTGCCAGCAGTGGACAGGGCATAGGGGGAACTAATGAAAAACTGTTTTTT
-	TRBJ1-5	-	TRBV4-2	CASSQPDQPQHF	TGTGCCAGCAGCCAGCCGGATCAGCCCCAGCATTTT
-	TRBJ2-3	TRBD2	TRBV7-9	CASSLNRLAGGSDTQYF	TGTGCCAGCAGCTTAAACCGGCTAGCGGGAGGTTCAGATACGCAGTATTTT
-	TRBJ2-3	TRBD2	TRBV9	CASSIGTSRSTDTQYF	TGTGCCAGCAGCATCGGGACTAGCCGTAGCACAGATACGCAGTATTTT
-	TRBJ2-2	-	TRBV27	CASGSAGLDTGELFF	TGTGCCAGCGGGAGTGCGGGGCTTGACACCGGGGAGCTGTTTTTT
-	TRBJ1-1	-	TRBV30	CAWSVNRRAPEAFF	TGTGCCTGGAGTGTAAATCGCAGGGCCCCTGAAGCTTTCTTT
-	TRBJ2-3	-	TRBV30	CAWDLEGGTDTQYF	TGTGCCTGGGACTTAGAGGGGGGCACAGATACGCAGTATTTT
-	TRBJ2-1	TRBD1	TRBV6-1	CASSSDRVRNIEQFF	TGTGCCAGCAGTTCCGACAGGGTCCGAAACATTGAGCAGTTCTTC
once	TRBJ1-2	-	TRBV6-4	CASSDWSGPNYGYTF	TGTGCCAGCAGTGACTGGAGTGGCCCTAACTATGGCTACACCTTC
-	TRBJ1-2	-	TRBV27	CASRLGWGAGGYTF	TGTGCCAGCAGGCTCGGGTGGGGCGCTGGGGGCTACACCTTC
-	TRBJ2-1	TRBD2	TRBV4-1	CASSQDPSGSLSNEQFF	TGCGCCAGCAGCCAAGATCCTAGCGGGAGTTTGTCCAATGAGCAGTTCTTC
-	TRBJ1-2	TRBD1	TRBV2	CASRRETGGYGYTF	TGTGCCAGCAGAAGAGAAACAGGGGGCTATGGCTACACCTTC